This TCR beta chain is from a study of cytomegalovirus exposure and HLA in healthy donors. Whole-study findings and limits: What TCR beta sequences reportedly achieved was accurate prediction of HLA-A and HLA-B alleles in most subjects. Solely CMV serostatus was available to characterize immune exposure. Earlier results showed most TCR beta V segments being productive about 87% or about 30% of the time.

This clone was counted a few times. What it binds is unknown. Germline V CDR1 and CDR2: MRHNA, SNTAGT. CDR3 length: 17 residues. V lost 1 base and J 2 bases, leaving 14 bases between the germline ends. PCR primers comprised 60 Vbeta and 13 Jbeta primers. Sequencing used immunoSEQ multiplex PCR; TCRdb keeps in-frame clones, though not all of them. The sample yields about 150,000 clones, 70% to 80% seen once. The chain uses TRBV6-4 and TRBJ1-4; D remains ambiguous. The origin of this receptor is a man aged 30-40 years in good health and CMV-seropositive. Sequenced sample: PBMCs. CDR3 amino acids: CASSDWRGELTNEKLFF. CDR3 DNA sequence: TGTGCCAGCAGTGACTGGCGGGGAGAACTCACTAATGAAAAACTGTTTTTT.